Below are 28 T cell receptor beta chains sequenced from a single sample in a study of T cell responses to AZD1222 COVID-19 vaccine. Assay: immunoSEQ multiplex PCR; the TCRdb copy retains only in-frame clones and omits some. This sample has roughly 140,000 clones, with 75% to 90% found just once. The sequenced sample was peripheral blood, obtained after recovery from COVID-19. The receptor source for this set is an adult who had recovered from COVID-19.

The genes are TRBV5-1 and TRBJ2-7, with a tentative D call TRBD2 (7 bases). Germline V gene sequence: CDR1 SGHRS, CDR2 YFSETQ. V lost 4 bases, J lost 3 bases, and 11 bases lay in between. The CDR3 is 13 residues long. CDR3 sequence (DNA): TGCGCCAGCAGCCGGGGGGCCAACTACGAGCAGTACTTC. Encoded protein: CASSRGANYEQYF.

This chain uses TRBV7-9 with TRBJ1-2; 8 bases fit TRBD1. Per germline, CDR1 SEHNR and CDR2 FQNEAQ (reference sequence). This CDR3 is 13 amino acids long. V was clipped by 5 bases and J by 4 bases; unmatched bases: 3. In DNA, the CDR3 is TGTGCCAGCAGCCGCGACAGGGGCTATGGCTACACCTTC. This codes for CASSRDRGYGYTF. The full variable domain, in which reference TRBV7-9 and TRBJ1-2 provide the parts outside the CDR3, is DTGVSQNPRHKITKRGQNVTFRCDPISEHNRLYWYRQTLGQGPEFLTYFQNEAQLEKSRLLSDRFSAERPKGSFSTLEIQRTEQGDSAMYLCASSRDRGYGYTFGSGTRLTVV.

The rearrangement uses TRBV18 and TRBJ2-1; 7 positions agree with TRBD2. CDR3 size: 16 residues. CDR1 and CDR2 from the germline V gene are KGHSH and LQKENI. Trimming cost V 0 bases and J 7 bases; bases outside gene matches: 9. CDR3 protein: CASSPPQGGRRNEQFF. In DNA form, the CDR3 reads TGTGCCAGCTCACCACCACAAGGCGGGAGACGGAATGAGCAGTTCTTC.

V is TRBV19 and J is TRBJ1-2; 10 bases fit TRBD1. This CDR3 has 14 amino acids. Germline V gene sequence: CDR1 LNHDA, CDR2 SQIVND (reference sequence). The ends lost 6 bases at V and 8 bases at J; junction bases unmatched: 9. Here the CDR3 reads CASRLPGTGEGYTF. Written as DNA, the CDR3 is TGTGCCAGTAGACTACCCGGGACAGGGGAAGGCTACACCTTC.

The rearrangement links TRBV11-2 to TRBJ1-2; no clear D. CDR1 is SGHAT, CDR2 FQNNGV, per germline. CDR3 length: 13 residues. V shed 7 bases and J shed 8 bases, with 17 bases lying between them. The chain's CDR3 is CASTFRARWGYTF. The CDR3 coding sequence is TGTGCCAGCACCTTCCGGGCCCGGTGGGGCTACACCTTC.

This rearrangement joins TRBV5-4 to TRBJ1-6, with 8 nucleotides matching TRBD1. Unmatched junction bases numbered 8, after V lost 4 bases and J lost 8 bases. Germline V gene lookup returns CDR1 SGHNT and CDR2 YYREEE (reference sequence). This CDR3 has 15 amino acids. CDR3 sequence: CASSRDRGLYSPLHF. CDR3 DNA: TGTGCCAGCAGCCGAGACAGGGGACTGTATTCACCCCTCCACTTT.

The genes are TRBV11-2 and TRBJ1-2, with 7 bases identical to TRBD1. Germline loops: CDR1 SGHAT, CDR2 FQNNGV. The ends lost 9 bases at V and 1 base at J; junction bases unmatched: 5. This CDR3 contains 13 residues. DNA of the CDR3: TGTGCCAGTACCCGGGACAGTAACTATGGCTACACCTTC. This encodes CASTRDSNYGYTF.

V usage is TRBV15 and J usage is TRBJ1-2; D gene uncertain. This CDR3 spans 16 amino acids. V was cut by 0 bases and J by 0 bases, with 11 bases left in between. Germline CDR1 is LNHNV and CDR2 is YYDKDF (reference sequence). Here the CDR3 reads CATSRDRTESNYGYTF. The CDR3 nucleotides read TGTGCCACCAGCAGAGATCGGACCGAATCTAACTATGGCTACACCTTC. Drawing the rest from reference TRBV15 and TRBJ1-2, the complete variable domain is DAMVIQNPRYQVTQFGKPVTLSCSQTLNHNVMYWYQQKSSQAPKLLFHYYDKDFNNEADTPDNFQSRRPNTSFCFLDIRSPGLGDTAMYLCATSRDRTESNYGYTFGSGTRLTVV.

The V and J genes are TRBV7-8 and TRBJ2-3; 9 bases fit TRBD2. V dropped 7 bases and J dropped 2; count of bases not matched to a gene: 10. This CDR3 is built from 16 residues. CDR1 SGHVS and CDR2 FQNEAQ come from the germline V gene. CDR3: CASIDFGGGDTDTQYF. The CDR3 bases are TGTGCCAGCATCGATTTTGGCGGGGGGGACACAGATACGCAGTATTTT.

The rearrangement links TRBV9 to TRBJ2-7, with TRBD1 identical over 8 bases. Germline lookup yields CDR1 SGDLS and CDR2 YYNGEE. This CDR3 comprises 15 residues. V gave up 4 bases and J gave up 3 bases; unmatched junction bases: 9. In DNA, the CDR3 is TGTGCCAGCAGCCCAACCGGACAGGGCTACTACGAGCAGTACTTC. Amino acid sequence: CASSPTGQGYYEQYF.

V usage is TRBV3-1 (or the pseudogene TRBV3-2) and J usage is TRBJ2-7; a possible D gene is TRBD1 (6 bases). Germline CDR1 reads LGHDT; CDR2 reads YNNKEL (reference sequence). With 5 bases removed from V and 3 bases from J, the gap between germline ends came to 11 bases. This CDR3 has 13 amino acids. In DNA form, the CDR3 reads TGTGCCAGCAGCGCGGACAGATACTACGAGCAGTACTTC. Protein product: CASSADRYYEQYF.

This clone appeared a few times. The chain uses TRBV19 and TRBJ1-1; D gene uncertain. Trimming cost V 2 bases and J 11 bases, with 9 bases left between them. The germline gives CDR1 LNHDA, CDR2 SQIVND (reference sequence). The CDR3 consists of 11 residues. The CDR3 sequence is CASSINSGAFF. CDR3 DNA sequence: TGTGCCAGTAGTATAAATTCTGGGGCTTTCTTT.

The chain combines TRBV28 with TRBJ1-4; D is possibly TRBD1 (6 bases). V was cut by 5 bases and J by 7 bases, with 17 bases left in between. Germline V lookup: CDR1 MDHEN, CDR2 SYDVKM. This CDR3 contains 15 residues. In nucleotides, the CDR3 is TGTGCCAGCAGTAAGACAGGCTTGGGGTCTGAAAAACTGTTTTTT. It translates to CASSKTGLGSEKLFF. Filled out from reference TRBV28 and TRBJ1-4, the complete variable domain reads DVKVTQSSRYLVKRTGEKVFLECVQDMDHENMFWYRQDPGLGLRLIYFSYDVKMKEKGDIPEGYSVSREKKERFSLILESASTNQTSMYLCASSKTGLGSEKLFFGSGTQLSVL.

This rearrangement joins TRBV9 to TRBJ2-2, with no clear D. Germline values: CDR1 SGDLS, CDR2 YYNGEE. The V end lost 6 bases, the J end lost 4 bases, and 16 bases lay between the germline ends. The CDR3 is 15 amino acids. In nucleotides, the CDR3 is TGTGCCAGCACCCCAAGTAACCTACTCACCGGGGAGCTGTTTTTT. Its translation: CASTPSNLLTGELFF. The whole variable domain, filled in from reference TRBV9 and TRBJ2-2, reads DSGVTQTPKHLITATGQRVTLRCSPRSGDLSVYWYQQSLDQGLQFLIQYYNGEERAKGNILERFSAQQFPDLHSELNLSSLELGDSALYFCASTPSNLLTGELFFGEGSRLTVL.

Turning to this clone: The sample has other DNA sequences that encode this CDR3 too. V is TRBV19 and J is TRBJ2-1; the match to TRBD2 covers 8 bases. The ends lost 7 bases at V and 0 bases at J; junction bases unmatched: 8. The CDR3 runs 16 residues. Germline CDR1 and CDR2: LNHDA and SQIVND (reference sequence). For the CDR3, the DNA is TGTGCCAGTACTCCGACTAGCGCGAGCTCCTACAATGAGCAGTTCTTC. Translating it yields CASTPTSASSYNEQFF.

This clone turned up a few times. The rearrangement uses TRBV11-2 and TRBJ1-2; 9 bases are a match to TRBD1. Losses at the gene ends were 1 base for V and 0 bases for J; bases not matched to a gene: 3. The CDR3 runs to 16 residues. Per germline, CDR1 SGHAT and CDR2 FQNNGV. In nucleotides, the CDR3 is TGTGCCAGCAGCTTAGTGGGACAGGGTACTAACTATGGCTACACCTTC. Its protein is CASSLVGQGTNYGYTF.

The rearrangement joins TRBV15 to TRBJ1-1; TRBD1 aligns across 7 bases. Germline V gives CDR1 LNHNV, CDR2 YYDKDF (reference sequence). CDR3 length: 16 residues. The V and J ends lost 1 base and 4 bases, in that order; junction bases with no gene match: 9. The CDR3: CATSRVTGVGGTEAFF. The DNA of the CDR3 is TGTGCCACCAGCAGAGTTACAGGGGTAGGAGGCACTGAAGCTTTCTTT.

This clone was seen more than once but under ten times. The V and J genes are TRBV4-1 and TRBJ1-1; D is undetermined. The CDR3 runs to 15 residues. V lost 4 bases, J lost 3 bases, and 15 bases lay in between. Germline-derived CDR1 and CDR2 are MGHRA and YSYEKL. The DNA for the CDR3 is TGCGCCAGCAGCCTCGTACCGATTAGCGACACTGAAGCTTTCTTT. Amino acids: CASSLVPISDTEAFF.

This clone occurred a few times. V gene TRBV2 combines with J gene TRBJ2-1; D ambiguous. The CDR3 is made up of 14 amino acids. Germline V CDR1 and CDR2: SNHLY, FYNNEI. Between the trimmed V and J ends, which lost 0 bases and 3 bases, there was a span of 6 bases. The CDR3 region is CASSEAADYNEQFF. CDR3 coding DNA: TGTGCCAGCAGTGAAGCGGCTGACTACAATGAGCAGTTCTTC.

The V call is TRBV5-6, the J call TRBJ1-1; D possibly corresponds to TRBD1 (5 bases). The ends were cut back, 0 bases at V and 6 bases at J, with 12 bases in the middle. This CDR3 region has 14 residues. CDR1 is SGHDT, CDR2 YYEEEE, per germline. The CDR3 bases are TGTGCCAGCAGCTTGGAACGGGGCTTCCCTGAAGCTTTCTTT. It codes for CASSLERGFPEAFF.

The genes are TRBV11-2 and TRBJ2-2; D uncertain. CDR3 length equals 12 residues. V lost 4 bases and J lost 7, with 7 bases in between. Germline V gene lookup returns CDR1 SGHAT and CDR2 FQNNGV. The CDR3 DNA is TGTGCCAGCAGCTCACGTGTCGGGGAGCTGTTTTTT. This gives the protein CASSSRVGELFF.

This clone has a handful of counts. The gene calls are TRBV5-1 and TRBJ1-1; TRBD1 might be the D (5 bases). There are 14 residues in the CDR3. V was trimmed by 1 base and J by 7 bases, leaving 14 bases between them. Looked up from germline, CDR1 is SGHRS and CDR2 is YFSETQ. CDR3 protein: CASSLRQSNDEAFF. In DNA form, the CDR3 reads TGCGCCAGCAGCTTGCGACAGTCCAATGATGAAGCTTTCTTT.

The chain has TRBV7-2 and TRBJ2-3; the D gene could be TRBD1 or TRBD2 (5 bases each). The CDR3 consists of 15 residues. Germline CDR1 is SGHTA and CDR2 is FQGNSA. Trimming took off 5 bases at V and 1 base at J, with 13 bases between the two ends. The CDR3 protein is CASSQGPRGTDTQYF. The DNA of the CDR3 is TGTGCCAGCAGCCAGGGACCTAGGGGCACAGATACGCAGTATTTT.

This chain connects TRBV28 to TRBJ1-1; TRBD1 matches 9 bases. CDR3 length: 15 amino acids. CDR1 MDHEN and CDR2 SYDVKM come from the germline V gene. Trimming at V came to 4 bases and at J to 3 bases, leaving 6 bases not matched to a gene. The CDR3 reads CASSSPTGGDTEAFF. In DNA form, the CDR3 reads TGTGCCAGCAGTTCGCCGACAGGGGGAGACACTGAAGCTTTCTTT.

V usage is TRBV5-4 and J usage is TRBJ2-7, with TRBD2 as a possible D gene (7 bases). The ends were cut back, 4 bases at V and 3 bases at J, with 14 bases in the middle. This CDR3 is 14 amino acids long. Per germline, CDR1 SGHNT and CDR2 YYREEE (reference sequence). CDR3 region: CASSPGGLIYEQYF. The CDR3 coding sequence is TGTGCCAGCAGCCCGGGGGGCCTCATCTACGAGCAGTACTTC.

The rearrangement joins TRBV27 to TRBJ2-7; 8 nucleotides agree with TRBD2. Germline V gives CDR1 MNHEY, CDR2 SMNVEV (reference sequence). With 1 base clipped from V and 6 bases from J, the junction kept 17 bases outside the gene matches. The CDR3 runs 18 residues. CDR3 nucleotide sequence: TGTGCCAGCAGTTTATTTCTAGCGGGTAGAGTTATTTTGCGCGAGCAGTACTTC. It yields the protein CASSLFLAGRVILREQYF.

This clone was seen more than once but under ten times. This chain links TRBV28 with TRBJ1-1, with 9 positions matching TRBD1. This CDR3 is built from 16 residues. Germline CDR1 is MDHEN and CDR2 is SYDVKM. The ends lost 4 bases at V and 3 bases at J; junction bases unmatched: 9. The CDR3 sequence: CASSWGQGPAHTEAFF. The CDR3, as DNA: TGTGCCAGCAGTTGGGGACAGGGCCCGGCCCACACTGAAGCTTTCTTT.

The chain has TRBV10-3 and TRBJ2-1, with 11 bases fitting TRBD2. The CDR3 spans 17 residues. CDR1 and CDR2 (germline): ENHRY, SYGVKD. Trimming took 5 bases from V and 3 from J; bases not matched to a gene: 9. This chain's CDR3 is CAISYSGGAGVYNEQFF. For the CDR3, the DNA is TGTGCCATCAGTTATAGCGGGGGGGCCGGGGTCTACAATGAGCAGTTCTTC.